This T cell receptor (beta chain) came from a study of blood T cell repertoires in COVID-19. The overall study: Some COVID-19 samples were acute and others convalescent; all came from the United States, Italy and Spain. The analysed material was cDNA or gDNA that came from T cells, B-cell-depleted T cells, or PBMCs.

Cohort allocation depended upon clinical history that participants reported. Per the germline V gene, CDR1 is SGDLS and CDR2 is YYNGEE. This CDR3 comprises 15 residues. V dropped 3 bases and J dropped 1; count of bases not matched to a gene: 3. Data came from immunoSEQ multiplex PCR; TCRdb stores just in-frame clones and leaves some out. The table lists approximately 220,000 clones, under 90% of them singletons, with around 4.6% in the top ten. The chain uses TRBV9 and TRBJ2-2, with 7 bases aligning to TRBD1. The sample comprised PBMCs or T cells enriched from blood (not recorded which). This receptor was identified in a woman in her 50s who had been exposed to COVID-19. The CDR3 DNA sequence: TGTGCCAGCAGCGCTCAGGGGGTGAACACCGGGGAGCTGTTTTTT. It yields the protein CASSAQGVNTGELFF.